The clone carrying this TCR beta chain has a handful of counts. Its antigen is currently unknown. Trimming cost V 5 bases and J 3 bases, with 16 bases left between them. CDR3 length: 15 amino acids. Germline loops: CDR1 MGHDK, CDR2 SYGVNS. The source of the sample is a study of T cell repertoires in cytomegalovirus infection. The study, taken as a whole, reports: CMV carriers having the relevant HLA were flagged by cumulative public TCR beta family frequency. Clonotype analysis showed dominance of the ex vivo response by HLA-C-restricted CMV-specific TCR beta clonotypes.

A single record per CDR3 protein comes from TCRdb applying MiXCR to the reads. The repertoire includes tens of thousands of distinct CDR3 sequences, about 23% of them detected once, and 65% to 85% sits in the top ten. Material: PBMCs, sequenced either directly or after in vitro stimulation (not recorded which). The V gene is TRBV25-1, the J gene TRBJ2-5; a weak D match, TRBD2 (6 bases). This TCR was recovered from a human donor in good health (CMV status not recorded). Some clones in this sample may be carry-over from other donors' samples. As DNA, the CDR3 is TGTGCCAGCAGTAAGCTATCCGGGGGTAAAGAGACCCAGTACTTC. Translating it yields CASSKLSGGKETQYF.